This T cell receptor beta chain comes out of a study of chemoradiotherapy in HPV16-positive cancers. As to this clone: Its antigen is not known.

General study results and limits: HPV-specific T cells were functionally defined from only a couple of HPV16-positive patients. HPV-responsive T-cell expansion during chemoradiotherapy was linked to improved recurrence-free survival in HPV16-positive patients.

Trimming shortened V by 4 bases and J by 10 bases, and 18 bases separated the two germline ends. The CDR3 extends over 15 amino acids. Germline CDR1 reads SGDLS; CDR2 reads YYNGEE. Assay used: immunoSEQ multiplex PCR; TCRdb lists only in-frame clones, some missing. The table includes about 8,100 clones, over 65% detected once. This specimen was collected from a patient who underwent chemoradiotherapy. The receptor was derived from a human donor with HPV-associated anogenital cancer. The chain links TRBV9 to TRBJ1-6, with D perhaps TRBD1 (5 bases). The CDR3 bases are TGTGCCAGCAGCTGGGGCGGCGGGTACCGGTCACCCCTCCACTTT. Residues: CASSWGGGYRSPLHF.